What follows describes a single TCR beta chain. Only a few counts were recorded for this clone. There is no known antigen for this receptor. No base qualities exist here, and no much larger clone lies one base off it. Using the deep immunoSEQ assay, multiplex PCR amplified TCR CDR3 regions from genomic DNA. For each cell subset, the extracted genomic DNA was distributed evenly across all wells of several immunoSEQ 96-well plates, and each plate served as one replicate. For sorted subsets, 200 to 250 ng of genomic DNA, equivalent to 25,000 to 35,000 T cell genomes, went into each replicate PCR. Purified libraries were measured with a Qubit 3.0 fluorometer, size-checked on a Bioanalyzer 2100, and measured again with the KAPA Library Quantification kit. A separate single-read 150-cycle Illumina NextSeq 550 flow cell was used to sequence each immunoSEQ 96-well plate. The study's own analysis went as follows. Because the immunoSEQ output included only junctional sequences and no quality scores, the filtering could not be the same as the filtering used for full-length reads. To assign V/J genes and CDR3, sequences were annotated against IMGT germline references using PyIR, a Python wrapper for IgBLAST v1.9. Reads with weak V/J assignments (E-value above 1e-6), missing CDR3, stop codons, out-of-frame junctions, or ambiguous translated residues were removed. V3J clonotypes were defined as sequences sharing the same inferred V gene, J gene, and CDR3 amino acid sequence. Percentage overlap between repertoires was calculated by dividing the number of shared unique clonotypes by the size of the smaller repertoire. Richness of each repertoire was evaluated using RTK rarefaction, the Chao1 estimator, and Recon v2.1 estimates of unobserved clonotypes. OLGA was used to compute generation probabilities for all TCRbeta clonotypes that the gDNA method yielded from a handful of donors. TCRdb took this table from immuneACCESS and kept in-frame rearrangements with V and J called. Such tables lack part of the clones; where checked against another copy, unresolved V genes explain under half of the gap, and the rest is unexplained. V and J calls and clone size are as listed in that table; D and trimming were resolved from the DNA. Present in this sample are roughly 2.5 million clones, more than 80% of which were seen just once. 0.13% to 0.15% of the sample is held by the ten biggest clonotypes.

This record belongs to a study of shared clonotypes between healthy human individuals (dated by TCRdb to 2018 to 2021). Turning to the overall study: Three men and two women, aged 18 to 49 years, made up the cohort. Different laboratories and diverse techniques were used to prepare libraries and sequence TCR repertoires, to increase sequencing depth and limit assay-specific biases. Per donor, three plates each were used for CD4 naive and CD4 memory, two for CD8 naive, and one for CD8 memory. Each donor's leukapheresis produced roughly between about 0.9 and 9.5 billion PBMCs. Blood TCR repertoires of 5 or 6 healthy adults were deeply sequenced to estimate repertoire size and the extent of clonotype sharing between individuals.

What the research found in general, with its limitations: Estimated clonotype richness was generally larger for naive than for memory subsets. Pairwise subsampling led to the expectation that sequencing depth would affect the degree of clonotype sharing among donors. Because the study included only a small number of donors, the genetic and exposure-history diversity represented was limited. Clonotypes shared by all four sorted-subset donors showed higher generation probabilities than non-shared clonotypes. Even with the large sequencing depth, rarefaction of the sorted-subset datasets indicated that sequencing was incomplete. Roughly 5% of naive CD4, 3% to 3.5% of naive CD8, about 2.5% of memory CD4, and 0.4% of memory CD8 clonotypes were shared across several donors. Sampling was limited to blood, and TCR repertoires in tissue likely differ from TCR repertoires in blood.

Donors were healthy HIV-negative adults with no recently reported acute infections or vaccinations. Every donor was a Caucasian adult residing in Nashville, Tennessee, USA. Magnetic negative selection was used to enrich CD4+ T cells, after which naive cells were positively selected on CD45RA and the negative fraction became the memory subset. After blood collection by leukapheresis, PBMCs were isolated using Ficoll-Histopaque density gradient centrifugation and then cryopreserved in the vapor phase of liquid nitrogen. Analytical flow cytometry was used to check the purity and quantity of each magnetically sorted T cell population. Genomic DNA was isolated from each sorted fraction and quantified by UV absorbance on a Nanodrop 2000c. V is trimmed back by 8 bases and J by 4 bases, and the junction contains 10 bases that no gene match accounts for. From the cysteine through the phenylalanine, the CDR3 covers 15 amino acids. Of all the DNA, just the CDR3 is kept, 45 bases in frame from base 1. From the germline V gene (reference sequence), CDR1 is LNHNV and CDR2 is YYDKDF.

The receptor chain draws on TRBV15 and TRBJ1-5, with 8 middle bases fitting TRBD1. The clonotype originates from a man aged 18 to 29 in good health. Source material: naive CD4+ T cells sorted from blood. The sample's cell subset or site label, decoded: CD45RA+ positively selected. Here the CDR3 is given as CATSEGQAPNQPQHF. The DNA is as follows: TGTGCCACCTCCGAGGGACAGGCCCCAAATCAGCCCCAGCATTTT.